These T cell receptor beta chains were read from a single sample in a study of radiotherapy plus CTLA-4 blockade in lung cancer. The repertoire was sequenced with immunoSEQ multiplex PCR; TCRdb's copy has only in-frame clones and lacks some. The sample holds 80,000 to 100,000 clones, about 91% seen once. The material was peripheral blood, obtained from a patient treated with radiotherapy plus ipilimumab. The receptors were gathered from a human donor with non-small cell lung cancer that progressed on radiotherapy plus ipilimumab. Each CDR3 is given with its conserved first and last residue. Each record gives: J gene, V gene, CDR3 protein.

>TRBJ2-7|TRBV6-6
CASTTGLAGGEQYF
>TRBJ2-7|TRBV11-2
CASSRLKDEQYF
>TRBJ1-1|TRBV5-4
CASSSNPGTEAFF
>TRBJ2-1|TRBV11-2
CASSATSGWGNEQFF
>TRBJ2-7|TRBV6-1
CASSEGLVKLYEQYF
>TRBJ1-5|TRBV6-6
CASSYSSESQPQHF
>TRBJ2-5|TRBV6-5
CASSYASAARETQYF
>TRBJ2-2|TRBV7-9
CASSFGTTNTGELFF
>TRBJ2-2|TRBV5-1
CASSFPGRTGELFF
>TRBJ2-2|TRBV29-1
CSVLYANTGELFF
>TRBJ1-2|TRBV7-8
CASSLSNNYGYTF
>TRBJ2-2|TRBV5-1
CASRNRARDTGELFF
>TRBJ2-5|TRBV9
CASSAPQGFQETQYF
>TRBJ1-2|TRBV5-1
CASSLVEGAARGYTF
>TRBJ1-1|TRBV29-1
CSVEGTGGVSTEAFF
>TRBJ2-2|TRBV6-5
CASSYSKVSGELFF
>TRBJ1-1|TRBV7-9
CASSAQGPSTEAFF
>TRBJ1-1|TRBV30
CAWSLGTEAFF
>TRBJ2-7|TRBV11-3
CASSSGQLSYEQYF
>TRBJ1-2|TRBV18
CASSPSPSTRPSYGYTF
>TRBJ2-3|TRBV4-1
CASSQESLAGGVTDTQYF
>TRBJ2-5|TRBV10-2
CASMAGIIFAGSQETQYF
>TRBJ2-1|TRBV2
CASRRLAGVAYNEQFF
>TRBJ1-4|TRBV20-1
CSGLGDEKLFF
>TRBJ2-3|TRBV25-1
CASSESRPSDTQYF
>TRBJ2-3|TRBV7-6
CASSLRDRGTDTQYF
>TRBJ1-1|TRBV14
CASSQPGQGDTEAFF
>TRBJ2-5|TRBV5-1
CASRTGETQYF
>TRBJ2-1|TRBV6-1
CASSEVGASFYNEQFF
>TRBJ2-1|TRBV7-9
CASSKLAGAYNEQFF
>TRBJ2-7|TRBV5-1
CASSLGLSGLSYEQYF
>TRBJ1-3|TRBV21-1
CASTGRTGGNTIYF
>TRBJ2-1|TRBV4-1
CASSKTTGGDEQFF
>TRBJ1-2|TRBV9
CASATGQGATGYTF
>TRBJ2-3|TRBV6-6
CASAGGMETDTQYF
>TRBJ2-7|TRBV5-1
CASSLGGSGMSEQYF
>TRBJ1-4|TRBV28
CASSLGQGAEKLFF
>TRBJ2-7|TRBV6-5
CASSYIAGDTYEQYF
>TRBJ2-2|TRBV5-1
CASSLGGGTGELFF
>TRBJ2-3|TRBV15
CATSRGGTDTQYF
>TRBJ2-7|TRBV19
CASSIPSVSGSYEQYF
>TRBJ1-2|TRBV19
CASSGPPSYGYTF
>TRBJ2-6|TRBV6-5
CASSYRVSGANVLTF
>TRBJ2-3|TRBV7-9
CASSQATGRADTQYF
>TRBJ2-2|TRBV7-6
CADETRGLNTGELFF
>TRBJ2-2|TRBV5-1
CASSSQGEGELFF
>TRBJ1-5|TRBV19
CASSTDNQPQHF
>TRBJ2-1|TRBV9
CASSVSSGNYNEQFF
>TRBJ1-4|TRBV30
CAWSDNGSANEKLFF